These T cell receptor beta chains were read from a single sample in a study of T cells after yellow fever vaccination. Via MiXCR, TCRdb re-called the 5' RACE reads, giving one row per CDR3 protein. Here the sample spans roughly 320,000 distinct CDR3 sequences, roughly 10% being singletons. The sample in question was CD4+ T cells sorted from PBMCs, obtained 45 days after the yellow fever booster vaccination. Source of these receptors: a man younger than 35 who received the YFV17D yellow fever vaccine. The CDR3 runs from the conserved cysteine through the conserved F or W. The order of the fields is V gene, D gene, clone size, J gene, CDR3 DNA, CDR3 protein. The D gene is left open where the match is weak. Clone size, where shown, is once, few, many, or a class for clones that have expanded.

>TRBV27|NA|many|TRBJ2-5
TGTGCCAGCAGTTTAACGTACCAAGAGACCCAGTACTTC
CASSLTYQETQYF
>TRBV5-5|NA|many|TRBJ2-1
TGTGCCAGCAGCCTCCCCGGTCCGGAGTACAATGAGCAGTTCTTC
CASSLPGPEYNEQFF
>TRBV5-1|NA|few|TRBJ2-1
TGCGCCAGCAGTGTGGAGGGACCCAACTACAATGAGCAGTTCTTC
CASSVEGPNYNEQFF
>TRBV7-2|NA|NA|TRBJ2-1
TGTGCCAGCAGCTCACCGGGACTTCAAACCAATGAGCAGTTCTTC
CASSSPGLQTNEQFF
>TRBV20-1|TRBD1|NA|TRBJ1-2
TGCAGTGCTAGCGGCACGCGAGGACAGGGTGGCTACACCTTC
CSASGTRGQGGYTF
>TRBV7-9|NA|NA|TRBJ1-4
TGTGCCAGCAGCCAAGGTGCAGGGCTTGGAGAAAAACTGTTTTTT
CASSQGAGLGEKLFF
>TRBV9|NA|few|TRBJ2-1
TGTGCCAGCAGCGCTCTAGCGTCAGTAAGCAATGAGCAGTTCTTC
CASSALASVSNEQFF
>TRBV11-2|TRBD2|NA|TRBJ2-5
TGTGCCAGCAGCTTAGAGCGGGGGGGCCTTGGTGCAAATGTCTTC
CASSLERGGLGANVF
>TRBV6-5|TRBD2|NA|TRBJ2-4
TGTGCCAGCAGTTACTCCCTCGGGGGGGCAAGAAACATTCAGTACTTC
CASSYSLGGARNIQYF
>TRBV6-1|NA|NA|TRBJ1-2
TGTGCCAGCAGTGATGGAGGGTTGGGGGGGCTGGTCTATGTCTACACCTTC
CASSDGGLGGLVYVYTF
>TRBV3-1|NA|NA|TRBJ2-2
TGTGCCAGCAGCCGGAGAGAAGGGGGCACCGGGGAGCTGTTTTTT
CASSRREGGTGELFF
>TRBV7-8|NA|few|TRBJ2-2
TGTGCCAGCAGCTTAGCTGGCGGGTTTTTGAACGGGGAGCTGTTTTTT
CASSLAGGFLNGELFF
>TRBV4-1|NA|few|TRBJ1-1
TGCGCCAGCAGCCAAGATCGGAGAGGGGGGGACACTGAAGCTTTCTTT
CASSQDRRGGDTEAFF
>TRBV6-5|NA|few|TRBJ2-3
TGTGCCAGCAGCCCATTTATCGGTAGCACAGATACGCAGTATTTT
CASSPFIGSTDTQYF
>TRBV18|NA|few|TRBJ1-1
TGTGCCAGCTCACCCCAGGGGTACACTGAAGCTTTCTTT
CASSPQGYTEAFF
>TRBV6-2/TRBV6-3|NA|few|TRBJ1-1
TGTGCCAGCAGTTACAGGGGAGGTCGGAGGCTGAACACTGAAGCTTTCTTT
CASSYRGGRRLNTEAFF
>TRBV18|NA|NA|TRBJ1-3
TGTGCCAGCTCACTCGAAGTCGGCTCCTCTGGAAACACCATATATTTT
CASSLEVGSSGNTIYF
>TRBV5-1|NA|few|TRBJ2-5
TGCGCCAGCAGCTTGGGCGACCGAGGGGGCCAAGAGACCCAGTACTTC
CASSLGDRGGQETQYF
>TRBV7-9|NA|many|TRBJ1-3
TGTGCCAGCAGCTTACAAACCGCCGGGACCCGAAACACCATATATTTT
CASSLQTAGTRNTIYF
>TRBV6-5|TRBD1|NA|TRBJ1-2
TGTGCCAGCAGTCCCGGGACAGGGGAGAACTATGGCTACACCTTC
CASSPGTGENYGYTF
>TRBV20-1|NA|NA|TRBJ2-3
TGCAGTGCCTCCACCTCAACAGATACGCAGTATTTT
CSASTSTDTQYF
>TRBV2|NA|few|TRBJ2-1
TGTGCCAGCAGTGAGGCTAGCTCCTACAATGAGCAGTTCTTC
CASSEASSYNEQFF